Detailed here is one T cell receptor (beta chain). Its antigen is not identified. Using immunoSEQ multiplex PCR, the repertoire was profiled, and TCRdb retains in-frame clones only, with some absent. The sample records some 51,000 clones, approximately 86% being singletons. This entry comes from a study of OX40 agonist ivuxolimab in advanced cancers. Study results and limitations: CD8+ T cells (on average) carried more expanded clones than CD4+ T cells.

The source material was CD4+ or CD8+ T cells sorted from blood, sampled in a trial of the OX40 agonist ivuxolimab. The receptor was derived from an adult with an advanced solid tumor such as melanoma, head and neck, liver or kidney cancer.

The CDR3 sequence is CASSDLGPPDYGYTF. CDR3 nucleotides: TGTGCCAGCAGCGACTTGGGACCGCCGGACTATGGCTACACCTTC. V gene TRBV7-8 combines with J gene TRBJ1-2; possible D gene TRBD1, 5 bases. The CDR3 spans 15 residues. V was clipped by 5 bases and J by 3 bases, with 16 bases between them. CDR1 is SGHVS, CDR2 FQNEAQ, per germline.